A selection of T cell receptor beta chains follows, all from one sample in a study of control samples from healthy donors and cancer patients. Clones were read by immunoSEQ multiplex PCR, and TCRdb kept only the in-frame ones, dropping some. This sample has roughly 150,000 clones; 85% to 90% occur once, and the top ten carry roughly 1.7%. The sample consisted of blood. The receptors come from a man aged 18-30 years in good health. Each CDR3 is given with its conserved first and last residue. A D gene is named only where the DNA matches it firmly. Rows may omit the clone size; those that give it use once, few, many or a size class.

cdr3_nt cdr3_aa v_call clone_size j_call d_call
TGTGCCAGCAGCGCCACAGGGTTAGTTACGCAGCCCCAGCATTTT CASSATGLVTQPQHF TRBV2 - TRBJ1-5 -
TGTGCCAGCAGTGAAGGGCAGGATACGCAGTATTTT CASSEGQDTQYF TRBV2 - TRBJ2-3 -
TGTGCCAGCAGCTTAAGGTCACGCCTAGCGGGGGGGCCGGGGGAGACCCAGTACTTC CASSLRSRLAGGPGETQYF TRBV7-2 - TRBJ2-5 TRBD2
TGTGCCAGCAGCTATACCTCTGTGGGCACTGAAGCTTTCTTT CASSYTSVGTEAFF TRBV7-9 - TRBJ1-1 -
TGTGCCAGCAGTTATGACGGAAACACTGAAGCTTTCTTT CASSYDGNTEAFF TRBV11-3 once TRBJ1-1 -
TGCGCCAGCAGCTTGTGGGCGGGGGCTGGAGAGACCCAGTACTTC CASSLWAGAGETQYF TRBV5-1 few TRBJ2-5 -
TGCGCCAGCAGCTTGGACGGTGTTGCGAGTCAGCCCCAGCATTTT CASSLDGVASQPQHF TRBV5-1 - TRBJ1-5 -
TGTGCCAGCAGCTTCGGGGGGCGGGGGACCCGGGGAGGATTCACCCTCCACTTT CASSFGGRGTRGGFTLHF TRBV11-2 - TRBJ1-6 -
TGTGCCAGCAGCTTAGACGCGAGCTCGGATGGCTACACCTTC CASSLDASSDGYTF TRBV7-2 - TRBJ1-2 -
TGTGCCAGCAGTGACCTTCGGACAGGGGGAAGGGATGAAAAACTGTTTTTT CASSDLRTGGRDEKLFF TRBV6-1 - TRBJ1-4 TRBD1
TGTGCCAGCAGCTTTGGGGGGAACACTGAAGCTTTCTTT CASSFGGNTEAFF TRBV5-4 once TRBJ1-1 -
TGTGCCAGCAGTTACGGGACAGGGGGGGAGACCCAGTACTTC CASSYGTGGETQYF TRBV6-6 - TRBJ2-5 TRBD1
TGTGCCAGCAGCATGCGGGTCCCAGATACGCAGTATTTT CASSMRVPDTQYF TRBV7-8 - TRBJ2-3 -
TGTGCCAGCAGTTACTCCCAGAACACTGAAGCTTTCTTT CASSYSQNTEAFF TRBV6-6 - TRBJ1-1 -
TGTGCCAGCAGCCAAGCTACCGGATTGAACACTGAAGCTTTCTTT CASSQATGLNTEAFF TRBV4-2 - TRBJ1-1 -
TGTGCCAGTAGGAAACAAAACCTGGGAGGTAGCAATCAGCCCCAGCATTTT CASRKQNLGGSNQPQHF TRBV19 - TRBJ1-5 -
TGTGCCAGCAGGGGGACAGCCTCCTACGAGCAGTACTTC CASRGTASYEQYF TRBV6-6 - TRBJ2-7 TRBD1
TGTGCCAGCAGCCCCAAGGCGGCGGGGAAATCCGGGGAGCTGTTTTTT CASSPKAAGKSGELFF TRBV9 - TRBJ2-2 -
TGTGCCAGCAGTTCCAATCCTCGGGCTTCCTACGAGCAGTACTTC CASSSNPRASYEQYF TRBV6-5 - TRBJ2-7 -
TGTGCCAGCAGCCTTTATACCCTAGATACGCAGTATTTT CASSLYTLDTQYF TRBV5-4 - TRBJ2-3 -
TGTGCCAGCAGCTTAACCGGTGACTCCTACAATGAGCAGTTCTTC CASSLTGDSYNEQFF TRBV7-3 - TRBJ2-1 -
TGTGCCAGCAGCTACCCCCGGTGGGGATCCTACGAGCAGTACTTC CASSYPRWGSYEQYF TRBV7-2 - TRBJ2-7 -
TGTGCCAGCAGCCCGCCCCAGGGGGCGGTGTCAGCTTTCTTT CASSPPQGAVSAFF TRBV4-2 once TRBJ1-1 TRBD1
TGTGCCAGCTCACCACGTGCGCGGGGGGTACAAGAGACCCAGTACTTC CASSPRARGVQETQYF TRBV18 - TRBJ2-5 TRBD2
TGCGCCAGCAGCCCGGCGGGATGGGACACAGATACGCAGTATTTT CASSPAGWDTDTQYF TRBV5-1 once TRBJ2-3 -
TGTGCCAGCAGTTCCCCAGGGGCGGCCGGGGAGCTGTTTTTT CASSSPGAAGELFF TRBV6-2/TRBV6-3 - TRBJ2-2 -
TGTGCCAGCAGCCAAGAAGGGGACGAGCAGTACTTC CASSQEGDEQYF TRBV13 - TRBJ2-7 -
TGCGCCACCCCCTGGGGCACCGGGGAGCTGTTTTTT CATPWGTGELFF TRBV23-1 - TRBJ2-2 -
TGTGCCAGCAGTCAAGGACAGGAAAAACTGTTTTTT CASSQGQEKLFF TRBV12-3/TRBV12-4 - TRBJ1-4 -
TGTGCCAGCAGCTTACCGGGGGATACCTACGAGCAGTACTTC CASSLPGDTYEQYF TRBV7-8 - TRBJ2-7 -